The clone carrying this T cell receptor beta chain has a single count. Its antigen is not known. These data come from a study of vaccination effects on CD4 cells after COVID-19. Study overall: Following the second dose by a median of 72 days, the post-vaccine samples were obtained. General study findings and limits: Both infection-induced and vaccine-induced clones contracted markedly at late post-vaccination timepoints.

This CDR3 has 13 residues. V lost 3 bases, J lost 3 bases, and 8 bases lay in between. In germline, CDR1 is MNHEY, CDR2 SMNVEV (reference sequence). The culture ran for around nine days, and then CD4+ T cells were isolated. This individual tested PCR-positive for SARS-CoV-2 infection between March and December 2020. The participants, recipients of two vaccine doses, got either BNT162b2 or mRNA-1273. Profiling relied on immunoSEQ multiplex PCR, and the TCRdb table lists in-frame clones only, not all of them. Of around 50,000 clones in the sample, under 85% were seen once. This specimen was CD4+ T cells from PBMCs cultured without peptide, taken after COVID-19 vaccination. The V call is TRBV27, the J call TRBJ1-2; no reliable D call. The receptor was derived from a human donor who had a prior SARS-CoV-2 infection. In DNA form, the CDR3 reads TGTGCCAGCAGTTTCACCAGAGACTATGGCTACACCTTC. This encodes CASSFTRDYGYTF.